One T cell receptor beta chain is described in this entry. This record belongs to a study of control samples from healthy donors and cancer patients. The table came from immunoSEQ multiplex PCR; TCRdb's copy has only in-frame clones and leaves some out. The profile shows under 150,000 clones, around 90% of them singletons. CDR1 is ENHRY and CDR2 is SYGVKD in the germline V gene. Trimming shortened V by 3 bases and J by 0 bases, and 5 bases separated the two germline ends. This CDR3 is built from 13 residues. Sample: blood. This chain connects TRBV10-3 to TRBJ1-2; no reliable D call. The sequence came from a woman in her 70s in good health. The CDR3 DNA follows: TGTGCCATCAGTGACAGCCCTAACTATGGCTACACCTTC. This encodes CAISDSPNYGYTF.